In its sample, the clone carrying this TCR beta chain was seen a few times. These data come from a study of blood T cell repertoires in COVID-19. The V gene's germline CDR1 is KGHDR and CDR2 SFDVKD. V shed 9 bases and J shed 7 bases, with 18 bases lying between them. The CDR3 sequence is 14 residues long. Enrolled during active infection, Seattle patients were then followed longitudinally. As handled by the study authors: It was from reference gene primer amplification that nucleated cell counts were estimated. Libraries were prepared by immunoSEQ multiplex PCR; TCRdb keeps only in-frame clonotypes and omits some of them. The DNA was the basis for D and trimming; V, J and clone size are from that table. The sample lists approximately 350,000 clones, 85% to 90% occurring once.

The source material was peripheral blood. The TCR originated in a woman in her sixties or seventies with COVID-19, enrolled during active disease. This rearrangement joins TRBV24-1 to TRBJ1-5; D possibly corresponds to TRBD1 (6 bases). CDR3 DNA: TGTGCCACCGCGAGGGGGGGCGAGGGACAGCCCCAGCATTTT. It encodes CATARGGEGQPQHF.